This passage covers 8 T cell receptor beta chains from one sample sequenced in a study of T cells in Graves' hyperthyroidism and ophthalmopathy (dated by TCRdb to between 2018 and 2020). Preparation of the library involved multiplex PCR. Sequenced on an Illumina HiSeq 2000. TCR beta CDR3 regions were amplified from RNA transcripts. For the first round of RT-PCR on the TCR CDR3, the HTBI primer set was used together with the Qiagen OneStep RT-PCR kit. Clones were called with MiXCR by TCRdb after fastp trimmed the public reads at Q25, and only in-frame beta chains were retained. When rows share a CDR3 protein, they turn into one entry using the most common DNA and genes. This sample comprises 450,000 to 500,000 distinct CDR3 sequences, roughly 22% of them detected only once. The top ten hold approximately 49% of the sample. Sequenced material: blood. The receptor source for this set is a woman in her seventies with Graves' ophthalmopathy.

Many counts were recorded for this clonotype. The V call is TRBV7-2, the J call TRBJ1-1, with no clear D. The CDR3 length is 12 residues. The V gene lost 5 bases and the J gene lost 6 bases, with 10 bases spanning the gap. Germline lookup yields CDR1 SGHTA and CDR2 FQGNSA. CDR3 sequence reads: CASSIILAEAFF. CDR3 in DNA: TGTGCCAGCAGCATTATATTGGCTGAAGCTTTCTTT.

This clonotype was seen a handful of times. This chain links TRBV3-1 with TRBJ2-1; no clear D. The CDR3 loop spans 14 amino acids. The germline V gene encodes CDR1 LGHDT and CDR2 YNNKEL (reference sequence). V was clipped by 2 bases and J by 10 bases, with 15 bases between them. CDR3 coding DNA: TGTGCCAGCAGCCAATCGGGTAGTGTCGCAGAGCAGTTCTTC. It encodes CASSQSGSVAEQFF.

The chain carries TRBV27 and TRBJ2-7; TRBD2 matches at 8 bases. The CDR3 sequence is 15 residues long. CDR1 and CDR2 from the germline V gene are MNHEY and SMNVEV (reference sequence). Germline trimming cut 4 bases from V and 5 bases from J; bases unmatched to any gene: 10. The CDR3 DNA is TGTGCCAGCAGTTCCATCTCCAGCGGGAGAGACGAGCAGTACTTC. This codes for CASSSISSGRDEQYF.

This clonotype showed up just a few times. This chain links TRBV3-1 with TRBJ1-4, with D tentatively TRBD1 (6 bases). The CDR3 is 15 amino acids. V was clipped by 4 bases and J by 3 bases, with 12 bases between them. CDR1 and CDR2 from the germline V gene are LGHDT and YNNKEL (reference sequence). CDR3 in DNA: TGTGCCAGCAGCCTTTCGACAGGACCTAATGAAAAACTGTTTTTT. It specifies CASSLSTGPNEKLFF.

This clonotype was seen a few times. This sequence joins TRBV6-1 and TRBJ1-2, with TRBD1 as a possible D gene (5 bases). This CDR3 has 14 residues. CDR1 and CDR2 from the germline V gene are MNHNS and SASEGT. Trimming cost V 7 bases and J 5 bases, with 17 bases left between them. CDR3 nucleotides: TGTGCCAGCATTAGACCGACCTGGGGGTATGGCTACACCTTC. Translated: CASIRPTWGYGYTF.

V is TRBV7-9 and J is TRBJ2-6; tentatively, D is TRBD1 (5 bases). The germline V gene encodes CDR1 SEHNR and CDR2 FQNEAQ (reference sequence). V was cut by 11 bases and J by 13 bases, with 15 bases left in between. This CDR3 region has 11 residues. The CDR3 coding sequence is TGTGCCCTTCCCCTTGACAGTGTCCTGACTTTC. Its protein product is CALPLDSVLTF.

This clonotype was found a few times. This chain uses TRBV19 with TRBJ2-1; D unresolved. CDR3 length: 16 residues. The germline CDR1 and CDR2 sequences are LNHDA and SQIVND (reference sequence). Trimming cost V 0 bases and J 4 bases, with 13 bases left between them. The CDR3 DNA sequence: TGTGCCAGTAGTATAGATGTTCGGGCCTTATACAATGAGCAGTTCTTC. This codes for CASSIDVRALYNEQFF.

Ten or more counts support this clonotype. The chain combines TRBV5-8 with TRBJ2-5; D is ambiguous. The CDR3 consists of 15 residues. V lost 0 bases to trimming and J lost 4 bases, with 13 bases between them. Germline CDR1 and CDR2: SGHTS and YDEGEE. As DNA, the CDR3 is TGTGCCAGCAGCTTGGGACCCTCGGACGGAGAGACCCAGTACTTC. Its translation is CASSLGPSDGETQYF.